Listed here is a single T cell receptor (beta chain). What this receptor recognizes is not known. No base qualities exist here, and no much larger clone lies one base off it. The data originate from a study of tumor-infiltrating lymphocytes in primary liver carcinoma (TCRdb year 2017). Regarding the study in general: About five patients with histopathologically diagnosed primary liver carcinoma underwent surgical resection in China between November 2015 and March 2016. Hepatocellular carcinoma (four) or combined HCC and intrahepatic cholangiocarcinoma (one) was present in the five patients, who were three men and two women aged 30 to 69 years. The five patients had tumors of stage T1-T3 N0M0, with maximum diameters ranging from about 4.2 to 10 cm. Samples yielded roughly 3.65 to 7.5 million productive TCRbeta reads; read depth did not differ significantly between tissue types. The study combined TCRbeta repertoire sequencing, expression microarrays and whole-exome sequencing across five regions of each liver tumor, with adjacent normal tissue and blood. A total of 35 specimens from 5 patients underwent TCRbeta repertoire sequencing, comprising 25 tumor regions, 5 adjacent noncancerous liver tissues and 5 peripheral blood samples. High reproducibility was observed for the technical replicate repertoires, with mean shared-clone rates near 0.89 and correlation coefficients above 0.98.

RNA from unsorted whole blood was extracted with TRIzol reagent, and germline DNA was obtained with the DNeasy Blood & Tissue kit. At the time of sampling, the patients were treatment-naive and had chronic HBV infection. Before surgery, about 3.9 milliliters of peripheral blood were drawn into K2EDTA tubes. Paper-wide results and their limitations: Only the TCR beta chain was sequenced, which likely underestimates true repertoire diversity because unpaired alpha chains were not captured. Compared with blood, tumors had a significantly larger share of the repertoire taken up by the top 250 clones (p = 0.039). Only a few patients were included in the study, and the authors note that the findings should be validated in a larger study. Pairs of tumor regions showed greater repertoire overlap (mean around 35%) than tumor-adjacent pairs (approximately 17%) or tumor-blood pairs (roughly 15%), which is consistent with antigen-driven expansion. Bulk unsorted samples precluded comparing CD4+ and CD8+ T cell repertoires.

V is pruned by 7 bases and J by 5 bases, leaving 8 bases of the junction without a gene match. The germline V gene gives CDR1 as MNHEY and CDR2 as SVGEGT. From the cysteine up to the phenylalanine, the CDR3 has a length of 14 residues. The CDR3 DNA has 42 bases and is translated from base 1. A constant-region primer and ProtoScript II reverse transcriptase were used to reverse-transcribe TCRbeta-specific cDNA from about 500 ng total RNA. TCRbeta libraries were built with three nested multiplex PCR rounds, a slightly modified ARM-PCR procedure. The first two PCR rounds used multiplex TRBV1-TRBV30 forward primers with a Cbeta reverse primer, each for 10 cycles. Sample barcodes and Illumina adapters were attached in a final 25-cycle PCR using Deep VentR polymerase. Before sequencing, amplicons between 200 and 500 bp were purified from gel using a QIAquick gel extraction kit. TCRbeta amplicons were sequenced on an Illumina HiSeq 2500 with 250-bp paired-end reads. Concerning the study's data processing: Reads were quality-trimmed with Trimmomatic v0.33, and paired reads were merged with FLASH v1.2.11 to recover full CDR3 sequences. MiGEC v1.2.1b assigned V, D and J germline segments to the rearranged TCRbeta sequences. VDJtools v1.0.0 computed clonotype statistics and Shannon-Wiener diversity indices. To cut down on sampling bias, every analysis after diversity analysis relied on just the 250 most abundant clonotypes from each sample. TCRdb trimmed public reads at Q25 via fastp, called clones via MiXCR and kept in-frame beta chains. When rows share a CDR3 protein, they turn into one entry using the most common DNA and genes. None of the V and J calls come from the authors' own analysis; TCRdb made them. The sample table records more than 150,000 distinct CDR3 sequences; about 60% of these occur just once. The ten most abundant clones make up about 72% of the sample.

Here the chain combines TRBV6-2 or TRBV6-3 and TRBJ2-5; 9 junctional bases match TRBD2. The sample taken for sequencing was peripheral blood. The source of this sequence is a man aged 35 to 55 with primary liver carcinoma and hepatitis B virus infection. The CDR3: CASKDSGRGETQYF. The DNA is as follows: TGTGCCAGCAAAGATAGCGGGAGAGGTGAGACCCAGTACTTC.